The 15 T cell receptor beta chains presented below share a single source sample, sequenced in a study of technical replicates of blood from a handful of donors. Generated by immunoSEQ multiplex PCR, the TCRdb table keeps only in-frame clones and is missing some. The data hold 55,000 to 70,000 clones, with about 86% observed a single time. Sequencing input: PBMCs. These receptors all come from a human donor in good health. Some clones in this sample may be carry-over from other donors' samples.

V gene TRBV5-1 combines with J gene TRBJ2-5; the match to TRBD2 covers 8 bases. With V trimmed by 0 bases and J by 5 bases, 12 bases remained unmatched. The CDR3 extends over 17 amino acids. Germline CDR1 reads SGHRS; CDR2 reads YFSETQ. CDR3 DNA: TGCGCCAGCAGCTTGGGAAGCGGGGGTCCCTCGGGGGAGACCCAGTACTTC. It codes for CASSLGSGGPSGETQYF. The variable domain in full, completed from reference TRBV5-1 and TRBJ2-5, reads KAGVTQTPRYLIKTRGQQVTLSCSPISGHRSVSWYQQTPGQGLQFLFEYFSETQRNKGNFPGRFSGRQFSNSRSEMNVSTLELGDSALYLCASSLGSGGPSGETQYFGPGTRLLVL.

As DNA, the CDR3 is TGTGCCAGCAGCGCTGAGGGACTAGCGGGAGGGCCTCAGTTTAATGAGCAGTTCTTC. Protein: CASSAEGLAGGPQFNEQFF. V gene TRBV7-3 combines with J gene TRBJ2-1; TRBD2 aligns across 16 bases. V dropped 5 bases and J dropped 7; count of bases not matched to a gene: 14. CDR1 SGHTA and CDR2 FQGTGA come from the germline V gene. The CDR3 is made up of 19 amino acids.

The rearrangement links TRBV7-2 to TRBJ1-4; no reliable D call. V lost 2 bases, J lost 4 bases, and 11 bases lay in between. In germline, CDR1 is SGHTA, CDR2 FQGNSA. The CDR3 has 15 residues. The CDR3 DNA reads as TGTGCCAGCAGCTTAAGGCAATCGGGTAATGAAAAACTGTTTTTT. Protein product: CASSLRQSGNEKLFF.

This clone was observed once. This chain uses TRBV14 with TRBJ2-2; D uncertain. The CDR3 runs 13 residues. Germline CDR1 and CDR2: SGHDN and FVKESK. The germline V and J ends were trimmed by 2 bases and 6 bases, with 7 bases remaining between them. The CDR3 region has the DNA TGTGCCAGCAGCCAACAGAGCGCCGGGGAGCTGTTTTTT. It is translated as CASSQQSAGELFF. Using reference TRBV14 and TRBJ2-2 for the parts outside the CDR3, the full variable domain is EAGVTQFPSHSVIEKGQTVTLRCDPISGHDNLYWYRRVMGKEIKFLLHFVKESKQDESGMPNNRFLAERTGGTYSTLKVQPAELEDSGVYFCASSQQSAGELFFGEGSRLTVL.

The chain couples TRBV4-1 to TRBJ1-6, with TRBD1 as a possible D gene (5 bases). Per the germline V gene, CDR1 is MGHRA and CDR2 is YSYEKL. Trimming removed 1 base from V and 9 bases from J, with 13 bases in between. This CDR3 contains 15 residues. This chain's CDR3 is CASSQGSGLISPLHF. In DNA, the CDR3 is TGCGCCAGCAGCCAAGGGTCAGGGCTCATTTCACCCCTCCACTTT.

This CDR3 is CASSPRTGSYEQYF. For the CDR3, the DNA is TGTGCCAGCAGCCCCCGGACAGGCTCCTACGAGCAGTACTTC. The rearrangement uses TRBV9 and TRBJ2-7; 7 bases line up with TRBD1. The CDR3 totals 14 residues. Trimming at V came to 4 bases and at J to 0 bases, leaving 4 bases not matched to a gene. Germline assignment: CDR1 SGDLS and CDR2 YYNGEE.

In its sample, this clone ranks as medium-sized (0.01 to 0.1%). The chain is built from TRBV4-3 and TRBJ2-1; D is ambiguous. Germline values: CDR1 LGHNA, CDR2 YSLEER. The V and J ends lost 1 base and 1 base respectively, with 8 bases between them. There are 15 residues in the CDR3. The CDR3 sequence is CASSQGAASYNEQFF. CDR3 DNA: TGCGCCAGCAGCCAAGGGGCAGCATCCTACAATGAGCAGTTCTTC.

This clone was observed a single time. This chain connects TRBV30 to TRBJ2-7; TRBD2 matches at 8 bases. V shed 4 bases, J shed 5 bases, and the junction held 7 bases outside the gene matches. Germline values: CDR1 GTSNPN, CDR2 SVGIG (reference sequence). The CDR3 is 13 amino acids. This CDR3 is CAWTGTSPHEQYF. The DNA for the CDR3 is TGTGCCTGGACCGGGACTAGTCCCCACGAGCAGTACTTC.

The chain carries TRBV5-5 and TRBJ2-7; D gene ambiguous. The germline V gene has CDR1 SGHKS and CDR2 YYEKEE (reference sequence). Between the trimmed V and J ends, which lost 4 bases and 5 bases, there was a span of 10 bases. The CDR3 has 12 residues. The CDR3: CASSRTSHEQYF. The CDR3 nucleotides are TGTGCCAGCAGCCGAACTTCCCACGAGCAGTACTTC.

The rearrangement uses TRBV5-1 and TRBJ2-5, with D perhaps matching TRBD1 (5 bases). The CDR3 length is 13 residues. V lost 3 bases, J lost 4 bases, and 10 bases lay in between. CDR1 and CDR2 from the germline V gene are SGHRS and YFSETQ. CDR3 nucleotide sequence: TGCGCCAGCAGCTCGGACATGAGAGAGACCCAGTACTTC. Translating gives CASSSDMRETQYF. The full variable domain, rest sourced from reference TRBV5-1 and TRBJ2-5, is KAGVTQTPRYLIKTRGQQVTLSCSPISGHRSVSWYQQTPGQGLQFLFEYFSETQRNKGNFPGRFSGRQFSNSRSEMNVSTLELGDSALYLCASSSDMRETQYFGPGTRLLVL.

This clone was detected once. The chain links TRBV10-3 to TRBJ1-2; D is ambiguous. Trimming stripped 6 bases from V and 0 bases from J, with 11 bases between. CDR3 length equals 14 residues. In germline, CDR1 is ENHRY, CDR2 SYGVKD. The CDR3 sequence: CAISKGAPNYGYTF. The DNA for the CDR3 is TGTGCCATCAGCAAGGGAGCCCCTAACTATGGCTACACCTTC.

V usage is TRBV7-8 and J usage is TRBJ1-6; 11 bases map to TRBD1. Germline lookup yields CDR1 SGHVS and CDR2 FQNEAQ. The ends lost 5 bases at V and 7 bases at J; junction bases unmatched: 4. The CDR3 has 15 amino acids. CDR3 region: CASSHRDRGNSPLHF. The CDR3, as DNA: TGTGCCAGCAGCCACCGGGACAGGGGGAATTCACCCCTCCACTTT.

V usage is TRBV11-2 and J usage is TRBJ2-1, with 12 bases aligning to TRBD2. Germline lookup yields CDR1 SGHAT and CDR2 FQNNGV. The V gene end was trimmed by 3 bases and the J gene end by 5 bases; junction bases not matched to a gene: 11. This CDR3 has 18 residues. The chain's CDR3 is CASSFPGTSGRRNNEQFF. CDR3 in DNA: TGTGCCAGCAGCTTCCCCGGGACTAGCGGGCGTCGTAACAATGAGCAGTTCTTC. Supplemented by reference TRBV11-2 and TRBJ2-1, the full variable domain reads EAGVAQSPRYKIIEKRQSVAFWCNPISGHATLYWYQQILGQGPKLLIQFQNNGVVDDSQLPKDRFSAERLKGVDSTLKIQPAKLEDSAVYLCASSFPGTSGRRNNEQFFGPGTRLTVL.

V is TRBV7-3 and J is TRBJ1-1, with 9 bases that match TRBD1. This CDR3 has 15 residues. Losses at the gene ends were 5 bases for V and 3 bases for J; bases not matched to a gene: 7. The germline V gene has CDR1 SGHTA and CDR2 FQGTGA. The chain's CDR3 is CASSGTGGMDTEAFF. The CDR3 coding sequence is TGTGCCAGCAGCGGAACAGGGGGCATGGACACTGAAGCTTTCTTT.

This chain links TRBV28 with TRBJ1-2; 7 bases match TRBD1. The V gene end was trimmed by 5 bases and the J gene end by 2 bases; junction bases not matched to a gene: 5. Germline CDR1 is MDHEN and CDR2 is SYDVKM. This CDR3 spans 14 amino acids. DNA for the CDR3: TGTGCCAGCAGTCCGACAGGGAGGAACTATGGCTACACCTTC. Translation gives CASSPTGRNYGYTF.